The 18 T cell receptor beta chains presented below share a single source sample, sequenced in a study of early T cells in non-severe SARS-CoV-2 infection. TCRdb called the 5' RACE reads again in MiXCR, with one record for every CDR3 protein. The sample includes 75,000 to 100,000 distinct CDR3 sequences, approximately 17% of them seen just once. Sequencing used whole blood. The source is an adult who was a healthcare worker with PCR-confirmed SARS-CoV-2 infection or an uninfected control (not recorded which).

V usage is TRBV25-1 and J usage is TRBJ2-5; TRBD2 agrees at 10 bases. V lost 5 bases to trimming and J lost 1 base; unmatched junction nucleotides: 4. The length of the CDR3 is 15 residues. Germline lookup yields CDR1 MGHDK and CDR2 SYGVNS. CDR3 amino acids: CASSHLAGGQETQYF. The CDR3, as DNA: TGTGCCAGCAGTCATTTAGCGGGGGGCCAAGAGACCCAGTACTTC.

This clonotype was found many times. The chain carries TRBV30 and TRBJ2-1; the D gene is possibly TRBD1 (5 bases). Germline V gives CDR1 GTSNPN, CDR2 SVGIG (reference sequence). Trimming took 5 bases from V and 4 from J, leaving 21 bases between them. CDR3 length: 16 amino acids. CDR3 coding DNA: TGTGCCTGGGGTGGTCGCAGGGAAAGAGTTTACAATGAGCAGTTCTTC. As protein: CAWGGRRERVYNEQFF.

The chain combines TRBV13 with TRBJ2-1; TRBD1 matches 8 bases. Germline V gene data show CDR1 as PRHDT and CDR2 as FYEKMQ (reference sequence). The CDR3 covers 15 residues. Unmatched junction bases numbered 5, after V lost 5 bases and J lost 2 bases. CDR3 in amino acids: CASSQGQGAYNEQFF. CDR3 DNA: TGTGCCAGCAGCCAAGGACAGGGAGCCTACAATGAGCAGTTCTTC.

The CDR3 DNA is TGCAGTGCTAGAAAAAATGAAGGCGCCGACGAGCAGTACTTC. Residues: CSARKNEGADEQYF. The V gene is TRBV20-1, the J gene TRBJ2-7; no definite D call. Germline values: CDR1 DFQATT, CDR2 SNEGSKA (reference sequence). CDR3 length: 14 amino acids. Trimming cost V 2 bases and J 5 bases, with 16 bases left between them.

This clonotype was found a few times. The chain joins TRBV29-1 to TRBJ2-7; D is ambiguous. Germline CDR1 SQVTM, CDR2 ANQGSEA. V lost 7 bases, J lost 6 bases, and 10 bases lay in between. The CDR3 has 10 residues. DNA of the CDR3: TGCAGCGCGTCCTTCGGCGAGCAGTACTTC. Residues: CSASFGEQYF.

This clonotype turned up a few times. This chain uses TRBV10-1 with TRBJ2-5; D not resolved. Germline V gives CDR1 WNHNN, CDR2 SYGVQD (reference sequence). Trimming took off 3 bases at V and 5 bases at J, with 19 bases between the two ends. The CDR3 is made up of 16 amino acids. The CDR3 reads CASSDTGDLARETQYF. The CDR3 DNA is TGCGCCAGCAGTGATACCGGCGACCTGGCTAGGGAGACCCAGTACTTC.

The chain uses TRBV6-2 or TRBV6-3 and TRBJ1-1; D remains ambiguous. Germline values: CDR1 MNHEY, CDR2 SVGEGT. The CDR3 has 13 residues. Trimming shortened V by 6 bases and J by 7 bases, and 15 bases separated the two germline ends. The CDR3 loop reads CASSIRGWDEAFF. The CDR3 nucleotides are TGTGCCAGCAGCATCAGAGGATGGGATGAAGCTTTCTTT.

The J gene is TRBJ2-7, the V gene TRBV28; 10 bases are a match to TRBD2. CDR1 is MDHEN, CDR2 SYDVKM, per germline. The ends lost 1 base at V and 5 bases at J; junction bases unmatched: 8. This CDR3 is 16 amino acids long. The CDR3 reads CASSLLLLAGSNEQYF. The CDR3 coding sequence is TGTGCCAGCAGTTTATTATTACTAGCGGGATCCAACGAGCAGTACTTC.

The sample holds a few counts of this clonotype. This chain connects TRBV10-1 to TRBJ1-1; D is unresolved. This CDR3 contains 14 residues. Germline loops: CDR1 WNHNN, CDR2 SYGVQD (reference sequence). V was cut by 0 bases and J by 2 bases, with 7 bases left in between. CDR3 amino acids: CASSESASNTEAFF. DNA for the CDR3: TGCGCCAGCAGTGAGTCCGCCTCTAACACTGAAGCTTTCTTT.

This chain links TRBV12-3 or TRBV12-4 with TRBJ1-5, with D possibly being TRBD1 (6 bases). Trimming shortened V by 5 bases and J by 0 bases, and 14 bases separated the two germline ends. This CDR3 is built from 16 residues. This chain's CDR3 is CASSINRDTSNQPQHF. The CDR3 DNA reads TGTGCCAGCAGTATAAACCGGGACACTAGCAATCAGCCCCAGCATTTT.

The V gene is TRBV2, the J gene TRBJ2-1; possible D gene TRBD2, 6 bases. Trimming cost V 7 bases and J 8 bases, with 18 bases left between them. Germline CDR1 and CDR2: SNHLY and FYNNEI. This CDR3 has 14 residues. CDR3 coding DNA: TGTGCCAGCATAGCAGGCGGGAATCTCGATGAGCAGTTCTTC. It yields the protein CASIAGGNLDEQFF.

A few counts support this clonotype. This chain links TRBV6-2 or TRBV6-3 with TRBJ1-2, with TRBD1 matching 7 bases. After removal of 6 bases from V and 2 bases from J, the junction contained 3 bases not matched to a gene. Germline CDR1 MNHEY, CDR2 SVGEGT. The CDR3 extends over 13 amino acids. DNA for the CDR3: TGTGCCAGCAGCAAACAGGGGAACTATGGCTACACCTTC. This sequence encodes CASSKQGNYGYTF.

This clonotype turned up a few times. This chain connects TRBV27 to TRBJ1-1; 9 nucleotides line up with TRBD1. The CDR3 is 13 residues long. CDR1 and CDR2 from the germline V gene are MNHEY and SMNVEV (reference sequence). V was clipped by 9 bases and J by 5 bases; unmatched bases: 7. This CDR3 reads CASTYRGPTEAFF. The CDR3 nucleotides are TGTGCCAGTACCTACAGGGGGCCAACTGAAGCTTTCTTT.

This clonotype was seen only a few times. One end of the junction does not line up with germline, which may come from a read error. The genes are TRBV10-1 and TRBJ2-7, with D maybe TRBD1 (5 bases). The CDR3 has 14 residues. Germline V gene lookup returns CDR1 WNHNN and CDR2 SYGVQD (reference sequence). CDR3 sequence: CASNEYRSSYEQYF. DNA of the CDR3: TGCGCCAGCAATGAGTACAGGAGCTCCTACGAGCAGTACTTC.

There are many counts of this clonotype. CDR3 sequence reads: CASSFPLQGTEAFF. Here the CDR3 DNA reads TGTGCCAGCAGTTTTCCACTTCAGGGAACTGAAGCTTTCTTT. The V and J genes are TRBV28 and TRBJ1-1; perhaps TRBD1 as D (5 bases). Trimming removed 3 bases from V and 5 bases from J, with 13 bases in between. CDR1 and CDR2 from the germline V gene are MDHEN and SYDVKM. The CDR3 runs 14 residues.

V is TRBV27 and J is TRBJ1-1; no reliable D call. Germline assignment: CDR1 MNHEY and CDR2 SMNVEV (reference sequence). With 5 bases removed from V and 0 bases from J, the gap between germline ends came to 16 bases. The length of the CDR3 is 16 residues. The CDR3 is CASSPFDGSMNTEAFF. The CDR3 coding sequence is TGTGCCAGCAGTCCCTTCGATGGGTCCATGAACACTGAAGCTTTCTTT.

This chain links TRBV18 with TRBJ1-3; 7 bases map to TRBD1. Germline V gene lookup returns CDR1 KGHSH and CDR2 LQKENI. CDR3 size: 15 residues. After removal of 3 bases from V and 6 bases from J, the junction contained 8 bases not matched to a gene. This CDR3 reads CASSPTTTGTNTIYF. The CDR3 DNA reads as TGTGCCAGCTCACCGACGACGACAGGGACAAACACCATATATTTT.

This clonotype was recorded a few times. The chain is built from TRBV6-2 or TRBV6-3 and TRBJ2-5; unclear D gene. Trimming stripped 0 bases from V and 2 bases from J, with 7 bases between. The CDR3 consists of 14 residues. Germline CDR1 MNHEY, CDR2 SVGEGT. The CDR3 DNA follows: TGTGCCAGCAGTTACTCTCTAACTCAAGAGACCCAGTACTTC. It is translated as CASSYSLTQETQYF.